The 23 T cell receptor beta chains below come from one sample, sequenced in a study of regulatory T cells in long-lasting Graves disease (dated by TCRdb to the early 2020s). In light of the paper, this sample's time point label describes: newly diagnosed GD, antithyroid drugs for less than 3 months. RNA was extracted from PBMCs in TRIzol for both TCR sequencing and RNA sequencing. The library relied on multiplex PCR. Sequencer: Illumina HiSeq 4000. CDR3 regions were amplified by Arm-PCR with iRepertoire HTBI primers to construct TCR beta libraries. The public reads were quality trimmed at Q25 with fastp and then assembled into clones with MiXCR by TCRdb, keeping productive beta chains. Identical CDR3 protein sequences are pooled into one entry, listed with their most common genes and DNA. This sample has over 350,000 distinct CDR3 sequences in its table, and approximately 14% of those were observed once. The ten top clones hold approximately 19% of the sample.

These sequences were also reported in another study, on T cells in Graves' hyperthyroidism and ophthalmopathy.

The specimen was peripheral blood mononuclear cells (PBMCs), collected at new diagnosis, from a patient treated with antithyroid drugs. These receptors originate from a woman aged 50 to 60 with Graves disease. Donor details come from another sample of the same person, matched by shared clones.

This clonotype was seen repeatedly, ten times or more. CDR3 residues: CASSSPGGPTRLDTQYF. In DNA, the CDR3 is TGTGCCAGCAGCTCTCCGGGGGGCCCAACGCGGCTAGATACGCAGTATTTT. The rearrangement links TRBV11-2 to TRBJ2-3, with D possibly being TRBD2 (7 bases). In germline, CDR1 is SGHAT, CDR2 FQNNGV. The CDR3 is 17 amino acids. Trimming removed 4 bases at V and 5 bases at J, with 22 bases between. Together with reference TRBV11-2 and TRBJ2-3, the CDR3 gives the full variable domain: EAGVAQSPRYKIIEKRQSVAFWCNPISGHATLYWYQQILGQGPKLLIQFQNNGVVDDSQLPKDRFSAERLKGVDSTLKIQPAKLEDSAVYLCASSSPGGPTRLDTQYFGPGTRLTVL.

This clonotype was observed at least ten times. J is TRBJ2-3 and V is TRBV5-8, with TRBD2 matching 9 bases. Germline V gene data show CDR1 as SGHTS and CDR2 as YDEGEE. The CDR3 has 14 residues. Trimming removed 4 bases from V and 5 bases from J; junction bases left unmatched: 5. The DNA for the CDR3 is TGTGCCAGCAGCGGTAGCGGGAGTATAGATACGCAGTATTTT. Translated, it gives CASSGSGSIDTQYF.

As regards this clonotype: A much larger clone differs by one base, so this may be a read error. The chain employs TRBV7-7 and TRBJ2-3; maybe TRBD2 (5 bases). This CDR3 comprises 13 residues. Germline V gene sequence: CDR1 SSHAT, CDR2 FNYEAQ (reference sequence). Trimming removed 5 bases from V and 0 bases from J, with 6 bases in between. The CDR3 DNA follows: TGTGCCAGCAGCCGGACTAGCACAGATACGCAGTATTTT. The encoded protein is CASSRTSTDTQYF.

The V call is TRBV6-1, the J call TRBJ1-1, with TRBD1 as a possible D gene (5 bases). Trimming shortened V by 6 bases and J by 3 bases, and 17 bases separated the two germline ends. This CDR3 region has 15 residues. The germline CDR1 and CDR2 sequences are MNHNS and SASEGT. The CDR3: CASSVAGVGYTEAFF. The CDR3 DNA sequence: TGTGCCAGCAGCGTAGCGGGGGTGGGATACACTGAAGCTTTCTTT.

This clonotype was observed many times. The rearrangement uses TRBV5-5 and TRBJ2-7; TRBD1 agrees at 10 bases. V was clipped by 0 bases and J by 3 bases; unmatched bases: 6. Germline V gene data show CDR1 as SGHKS and CDR2 as YYEKEE (reference sequence). CDR3 length: 16 residues. CDR3 sequence: CASSLAGTGVLYEQYF. CDR3 in DNA: TGTGCCAGCAGCTTGGCCGGGACAGGGGTTCTCTACGAGCAGTACTTC.

This clonotype was seen at least ten times. This chain uses TRBV20-1 with TRBJ2-5; no clear D gene. This CDR3 spans 12 amino acids. CDR1 and CDR2 from the germline V gene are DFQATT and SNEGSKA (reference sequence). Trimming took off 0 bases at V and 4 bases at J, with 6 bases between the two ends. The CDR3 loop is CSARDDPETQYF. The CDR3, as DNA: TGCAGTGCTAGAGATGACCCAGAGACCCAGTACTTC.

This clonotype was counted ten times or more. The CDR3 region is CAISEGKDSNQPQHF. The CDR3 nucleotides read TGTGCCATCAGTGAGGGTAAAGATAGCAATCAGCCCCAGCATTTT. V is TRBV10-3 and J is TRBJ1-5; D unclear. The length of the CDR3 is 15 residues. Germline V gene data show CDR1 as ENHRY and CDR2 as SYGVKD. Deletions cut 2 bases from V and 0 bases from J, with 8 bases between.

This chain uses TRBV9 with TRBJ2-3; 8 bases agree with TRBD2. With 0 bases clipped from V and 3 bases from J, the junction kept 9 bases outside the gene matches. The CDR3 runs to 17 residues. Germline V gene data show CDR1 as SGDLS and CDR2 as YYNGEE. CDR3 sequence (DNA): TGTGCCAGCAGCGTAGACGTCGGGAGGGCCGGGACAGATACGCAGTATTTT. Protein: CASSVDVGRAGTDTQYF.

There are many counts of this clonotype. The gene calls are TRBV7-9 and TRBJ2-7; the D is unclear. Trimming took off 5 bases at V and 4 bases at J, with 12 bases between the two ends. The CDR3 extends over 13 amino acids. CDR1 and CDR2 from the germline V gene are SEHNR and FQNEAQ (reference sequence). The CDR3 region has the DNA TGTGCCAGCAGCCCACCCACAGTTTACGAGCAGTACTTC. It specifies CASSPPTVYEQYF.

In this sample, this clonotype turned up many times. The genes are TRBV27 and TRBJ1-2; 9 nucleotides agree with TRBD1. CDR1 and CDR2 from the germline V gene are MNHEY and SMNVEV (reference sequence). The CDR3 extends over 15 amino acids. The J segment lost 1 base and the V segment lost 2 bases, leaving 2 bases of the junction unmatched. CDR3 bases: TGTGCCAGCAGTTTAACAGGGGGCAGTAACTATGGCTACACCTTC. Translation gives CASSLTGGSNYGYTF.

In this sample, this clonotype turned up many times. CDR3 nucleotide sequence: TGTGCCAGCAGCCTTTCAGACTATTCGAGGACCCAGTACTTC. This sequence encodes CASSLSDYSRTQYF. The J gene is TRBJ2-5, the V gene TRBV7-9; maybe TRBD2 (5 bases). Germline CDR1 is SEHNR and CDR2 is FQNEAQ (reference sequence). The CDR3 consists of 14 residues. Trimming took 5 bases from V and 7 from J, leaving 17 bases between them. Looking up the rest from reference TRBV7-9 and TRBJ2-5 gives the full variable domain: DTGVSQNPRHKITKRGQNVTFRCDPISEHNRLYWYRQTLGQGPEFLTYFQNEAQLEKSRLLSDRFSAERPKGSFSTLEIQRTEQGDSAMYLCASSLSDYSRTQYFGPGTRLLVL.

The V call is TRBV7-3, the J call TRBJ2-7, with D tentatively TRBD1 (6 bases). Germline V gives CDR1 SGHTA, CDR2 FQGTGA. The CDR3 has 15 amino acids. V lost 2 bases and J lost 3, with 14 bases in between. DNA of the CDR3: TGTGCCAGCAGCTTAGTGGGGGCCTCCTACTACGAGCAGTACTTC. Its translation: CASSLVGASYYEQYF. Variable domain in full (rest from reference TRBV7-3 and TRBJ2-7): GAGVSQTPSNKVTEKGKYVELRCDPISGHTALYWYRQSLGQGPEFLIYFQGTGAADDSGLPNDRFFAVRPEGSVSTLKIQRTERGDSAVYLCASSLVGASYYEQYFGPGTRLTVT.

This clonotype was seen many times. The CDR3 bases are TGTGCCAGCAGGGGACTAGCGGCTTCCGAGCAGTACTTC. It codes for CASRGLAASEQYF. The rearrangement links TRBV7-9 to TRBJ2-7, with 11 bases that match TRBD2. The CDR3 length is 13 residues. Germline V gene data show CDR1 as SEHNR and CDR2 as FQNEAQ (reference sequence). After removal of 6 bases from V and 6 bases from J, the junction contained 4 bases not matched to a gene.

This clonotype was detected many times. The gene calls are TRBV3-1 and TRBJ2-7; TRBD2 agrees at 12 bases. CDR3 size: 14 residues. After removal of 6 bases from V and 7 bases from J, the junction contained 7 bases not matched to a gene. Germline loops: CDR1 LGHDT, CDR2 YNNKEL (reference sequence). In nucleotides, the CDR3 is TGTGCCAGCAGTCTGACTAGCGGGAGTGAAGAGCAGTACTTC. Residues: CASSLTSGSEEQYF.

This clonotype was recorded many times. The V call is TRBV28, the J call TRBJ2-4, with 7 bases that match TRBD2. V gave up 6 bases and J gave up 7 bases; unmatched junction bases: 6. The CDR3 is 13 residues long. Germline V lookup: CDR1 MDHEN, CDR2 SYDVKM. The CDR3 bases are TGTGCCAGCAGGGGGAAGGGAGGGAACATTCAGTACTTC. This encodes CASRGKGGNIQYF.

With regard to this clonotype: This sequence is one base from a far larger clone and is likely a read error. This chain links TRBV7-2 with TRBJ2-7; TRBD2 is a possible D gene (6 bases). The V end lost 4 bases, the J end lost 5 bases, and 21 bases lay between the germline ends. This CDR3 region has 16 residues. Germline V gene lookup returns CDR1 SGHTA and CDR2 FQGNSA. The CDR3 spells CASSSGSACGKDEQYF. The CDR3 coding sequence is TGTGCCAGCAGCTCAGGCTCGGCGTGCGGGAAGGACGAGCAGTACTTC.

The chain is built from TRBV2 and TRBJ2-1, with D tentatively TRBD1 or TRBD2 (5 bases each). The CDR3 is 14 residues long. Germline V CDR1 and CDR2: SNHLY, FYNNEI. Trimming left V 2 bases short and J 6 bases short, with 11 bases between. CDR3 nucleotide sequence: TGTGCCAGCAGTGAACGGGGCGGATGCAATGAGCAGTTCTTC. Translation gives CASSERGGCNEQFF.

The CDR3 loop is CASRWEDTGELFF. The CDR3 coding sequence is TGTGCCAGCAGGTGGGAAGACACCGGGGAGCTGTTTTTT. The rearrangement joins TRBV6-1 to TRBJ2-2; D is unresolved. This CDR3 contains 13 residues. Germline V lookup: CDR1 MNHNS, CDR2 SASEGT. The ends were cut back, 6 bases at V and 3 bases at J, with 8 bases in the middle.

This clonotype has at least ten counts. The V call is TRBV12-3 or TRBV12-4, the J call TRBJ1-5, with D tentatively TRBD1 (6 bases). V lost 8 bases and J lost 0, with 11 bases in between. This CDR3 is 14 amino acids long. The CDR3 DNA sequence: TGTGCCAGCGGGACAACTTATAGCAATCAGCCCCAGCATTTT. It is translated as CASGTTYSNQPQHF.

This chain uses TRBV10-1 with TRBJ2-2; D not certain. The CDR3 is 13 residues long. Germline V CDR1 and CDR2: WNHNN, SYGVQD (reference sequence). V lost 4 bases and J 9 bases, leaving 12 bases between the germline ends. CDR3 amino acids: CASSAPYRRELFF. Here the CDR3 DNA reads TGCGCCAGCAGTGCGCCCTACCGCAGGGAGCTGTTTTTT.

The rearrangement joins TRBV4-1 to TRBJ1-2; D is ambiguous. Germline V gene data show CDR1 as MGHRA and CDR2 as YSYEKL. The CDR3 runs to 15 residues. Trimming removed 4 bases at V and 2 bases at J, with 14 bases between. The CDR3 DNA is TGCGCCAGCAGCCGAGAGGGTGGGGAGAACTATGGCTACACCTTC. Residues: CASSREGGENYGYTF.

The table lists this clonotype with many counts. J is TRBJ2-5 and V is TRBV20-1, with D possibly being TRBD1 (5 bases). Germline CDR1 and CDR2: DFQATT and SNEGSKA (reference sequence). The V end was cut by 0 bases, the J end by 5 bases, with 13 bases between. The CDR3 is 14 amino acids. This chain's CDR3 is CSARDMGRWETQYF. DNA for the CDR3: TGCAGTGCTAGAGATATGGGGCGATGGGAGACCCAGTACTTC.

Ten or more counts support this clonotype. The gene calls are TRBV6-1 and TRBJ1-3; D is undetermined. Germline V gene data show CDR1 as MNHNS and CDR2 as SASEGT. The CDR3 runs 13 residues. V lost 10 bases to trimming and J lost 1 base, with 11 bases between them. CDR3 nucleotides: TGTGCCACGCAGAAGCTTTCTGGAAACACCATATATTTT. This gives the protein CATQKLSGNTIYF.